Presented here are 27 T cell receptor beta chains from one specimen sequenced in a study of CD8 T cells in ankylosing spondylitis (TCRdb year 2017). Libraries were prepared through 5' RACE. The sequencer listed for this sample is Illumina HiSeq 2500. TCRdb passed the public sequencing reads through fastp at Q25 and MiXCR, retaining productive beta sequences. Rows with one shared CDR3 protein collapse into an entry with the most common genes and DNA. The sample table records 150,000 or so distinct CDR3 sequences; under 35% of these occur just once. The ten biggest clones cover about 6% of the sample. The sequenced sample consisted of synovial fluid, either unsorted or a sorted T cell fraction (not recorded which). The receptor source for this set is a male donor with ankylosing spondylitis.

The rearrangement joins TRBV4-1 to TRBJ2-6; no clear D gene. This CDR3 region has 16 residues. Germline CDR1 is MGHRA and CDR2 is YSYEKL. Trimming removed 4 bases at V and 1 base at J, with 11 bases between. CDR3 sequence: CASSPKEGSGANVLTF. CDR3 nucleotide sequence: TGCGCCAGCAGCCCTAAGGAAGGATCTGGGGCCAACGTCCTGACTTTC.

The gene calls are TRBV24-1 and TRBJ1-5, with D hard to call. CDR3 length equals 15 residues. Deletions cut 9 bases from V and 0 bases from J, with 14 bases between. Germline V gene data show CDR1 as KGHDR and CDR2 as SFDVKD. CDR3 in amino acids: CATQEDGNSNQPQHF. Here the CDR3 DNA reads TGTGCCACCCAAGAGGACGGAAATAGCAATCAGCCCCAGCATTTT.

Only a few counts were recorded for this clonotype. The chain joins TRBV20-1 to TRBJ2-2; TRBD2 agrees at 7 bases. The germline V gene encodes CDR1 DFQATT and CDR2 SNEGSKA (reference sequence). V was pared by 6 bases and J by 2 bases, with 6 bases of the junction left unmatched. The CDR3 totals 14 residues. This chain's CDR3 is CSAERGDNTGELFF. The CDR3 DNA sequence: TGCAGTGCCGAGCGGGGTGATAACACCGGGGAGCTGTTTTTT.

The chain couples TRBV24-1 to TRBJ2-3; 8 positions match TRBD2. This CDR3 region has 15 residues. V lost 4 bases and J lost 2; bases outside the gene matches: 4. Germline lookup yields CDR1 KGHDR and CDR2 SFDVKD. Here the CDR3 reads CATSDGGGHTDTQYF. Here the CDR3 DNA reads TGTGCCACCAGTGACGGGGGGGGGCACACAGATACGCAGTATTTT.

There are a few counts of this clonotype. The chain carries TRBV11-2 and TRBJ1-2, with TRBD1 identical over 10 bases. V lost 1 base to trimming and J lost 4 bases; unmatched junction nucleotides: 9. The CDR3 length is 17 residues. Germline V gene lookup returns CDR1 SGHAT and CDR2 FQNNGV. In nucleotides, the CDR3 is TGTGCCAGCAGCTTAGCCGGGACAGGGGCCCCTGGCTATGGCTACACCTTC. It is translated as CASSLAGTGAPGYGYTF.

This clonotype was counted many times. The DNA for the CDR3 is TGCGCCAGCAGCTCCGGACTAGCGGGGGTCTACGAGCAGTACTTC. Residues: CASSSGLAGVYEQYF. The chain couples TRBV5-1 to TRBJ2-7, with 13 bases matching TRBD2. Germline assignment: CDR1 SGHRS and CDR2 YFSETQ. The CDR3 is made up of 15 amino acids. Germline trimming cut 3 bases from V and 3 bases from J; bases unmatched to any gene: 3.

This clonotype was counted ten times or more. The chain employs TRBV27 and TRBJ1-5; 8 bases fit TRBD1. V lost 5 bases and J lost 0; bases outside the gene matches: 9. CDR3 length equals 17 residues. Germline lookup yields CDR1 MNHEY and CDR2 SMNVEV (reference sequence). The CDR3 region is CASSPPRTGNSNQPQHF. CDR3 DNA: TGTGCCAGCAGTCCCCCGCGGACAGGGAATAGCAATCAGCCCCAGCATTTT.

This clonotype was seen many times. J is TRBJ2-1 and V is TRBV2, with D perhaps TRBD2 (6 bases). CDR3 size: 12 residues. Trimming shortened V by 5 bases and J by 7 bases, and 9 bases separated the two germline ends. The V gene's germline CDR1 is SNHLY and CDR2 FYNNEI. In DNA, the CDR3 is TGTGCCAGCAGTATCCGGGGGAATGAGCAGTTCTTC. It yields the protein CASSIRGNEQFF. Full variable domain (outside the CDR3, taken from reference TRBV2 and TRBJ2-1): EPEVTQTPSHQVTQMGQEVILRCVPISNHLYFYWYRQILGQKVEFLVSFYNNEISEKSEIFDDQFSVERPDGSNFTLKIRSTKLEDSAMYFCASSIRGNEQFFGPGTRLTVL.

This chain links TRBV7-2 with TRBJ2-1; TRBD2 matches at 9 bases. The junction had 6 bases not matched to a gene; V was cut back by 3 bases and J by 6 bases. The CDR3 is 15 residues long. Germline V gene lookup returns CDR1 SGHTA and CDR2 FQGNSA. This CDR3 reads CASSLGGLAGNEQFF. As DNA, the CDR3 is TGTGCCAGCAGCTTGGGGGGACTAGCCGGCAATGAGCAGTTCTTC. The complete variable domain, with remaining parts taken from reference TRBV7-2 and TRBJ2-1, reads GAGVSQSPSNKVTEKGKDVELRCDPISGHTALYWYRQSLGQGLEFLIYFQGNSAPDKSGLPSDRFSAERTGGSVSTLTIQRTQQEDSAVYLCASSLGGLAGNEQFFGPGTRLTVL.

The chain employs TRBV5-1 and TRBJ1-4; unclear D gene. Germline assignment: CDR1 SGHRS and CDR2 YFSETQ. V was clipped by 2 bases and J by 0 bases, with 11 bases between them. The CDR3 is 16 residues long. CDR3 DNA: TGCGCCAGCAGCTTTCGGGGTATCTCAACTAATGAAAAACTGTTTTTT. This encodes CASSFRGISTNEKLFF.

The chain is built from TRBV2 and TRBJ2-2; weak D call: TRBD2 (6 bases). The CDR3 extends over 13 amino acids. The germline V gene has CDR1 SNHLY and CDR2 FYNNEI. The V gene lost 8 bases and the J gene lost 4 bases, with 11 bases spanning the gap. The CDR3 protein is CASCGTATGELFF. DNA for the CDR3: TGTGCCAGCTGCGGGACGGCCACCGGGGAGCTGTTTTTT. Filled out from reference TRBV2 and TRBJ2-2, the complete variable domain reads EPEVTQTPSHQVTQMGQEVILRCVPISNHLYFYWYRQILGQKVEFLVSFYNNEISEKSEIFDDQFSVERPDGSNFTLKIRSTKLEDSAMYFCASCGTATGELFFGEGSRLTVL.

This clonotype was observed many times. The chain uses TRBV7-3 and TRBJ2-3; 11 bases agree with TRBD1. This CDR3 region has 16 residues. J lost 4 bases, V lost 5 bases, and 8 bases had no gene match. Germline assignment: CDR1 SGHTA and CDR2 FQGTGA. The CDR3: CASSQGGQGVSDTQYF. The CDR3 nucleotides read TGTGCCAGCAGCCAAGGGGGACAGGGGGTATCAGATACGCAGTATTTT.

This sequence joins TRBV12-3 or TRBV12-4 and TRBJ2-3, with 7 nucleotides matching TRBD2. The CDR3 totals 16 residues. The junction had 6 bases not matched to a gene; V was cut back by 3 bases and J by 0 bases. CDR3 sequence (DNA): TGTGCCAGCAGTTTGCGGGAGTTGACTAGCACAGATACGCAGTATTTT. Translating gives CASSLRELTSTDTQYF.

Only a few counts were recorded for this clonotype. J is TRBJ1-2 and V is TRBV7-2; no firm D call. V was shortened by 5 bases and J by 6 bases, with 22 bases between the two germline ends. The CDR3 spans 16 residues. Germline CDR1 is SGHTA and CDR2 is FQGNSA. CDR3 in amino acids: CASSPRAGNRVHGYTF. The CDR3 DNA sequence: TGTGCCAGCAGCCCTAGGGCGGGGAATCGCGTACATGGCTACACCTTC. The whole variable domain, remainder taken from reference TRBV7-2 and TRBJ1-2, is GAGVSQSPSNKVTEKGKDVELRCDPISGHTALYWYRQSLGQGLEFLIYFQGNSAPDKSGLPSDRFSAERTGGSVSTLTIQRTQQEDSAVYLCASSPRAGNRVHGYTFGSGTRLTVV.

This clonotype was seen a single time. The rearrangement joins TRBV5-1 to TRBJ2-5, with a weak D call TRBD1 (5 bases). The CDR3 is 12 amino acids. Germline V gives CDR1 SGHRS, CDR2 YFSETQ. The germline V and J ends were trimmed by 0 bases and 7 bases, with 7 bases remaining between them. CDR3 nucleotides: TGCGCCAGCAGCTTGGAGGGGTGGACCCAGTACTTC. Its translation: CASSLEGWTQYF.

A few counts support this clonotype. The chain recombines TRBV27 with TRBJ2-1, with 7 bases fitting TRBD2. Per the germline V gene, CDR1 is MNHEY and CDR2 is SMNVEV (reference sequence). V was pared by 3 bases and J by 5 bases, with 7 bases of the junction left unmatched. This CDR3 has 15 residues. The CDR3 DNA is TGTGCCAGCAGTTTGAGGGAGGGTCGACACAATGAGCAGTTCTTC. Amino acid sequence: CASSLREGRHNEQFF.

This clonotype turned up a few times. The V gene is TRBV7-9, the J gene TRBJ2-5, with D possibly TRBD1 on 6 matching bases. The CDR3 totals 14 residues. V lost 3 bases and J lost 5, with 13 bases in between. Germline V gene lookup returns CDR1 SEHNR and CDR2 FQNEAQ (reference sequence). Here the CDR3 DNA reads TGTGCCAGCAGCTTTGCACAGGGCGGGGAGACCCAGTACTTC. Its protein product is CASSFAQGGETQYF.

The genes are TRBV5-5 and TRBJ2-7; 8 bases are shared with TRBD1. The ends lost 2 bases at V and 5 bases at J; junction bases unmatched: 15. CDR3 length: 17 amino acids. The germline V gene encodes CDR1 SGHKS and CDR2 YYEKEE (reference sequence). The CDR3 is CASSFGALGQGIDEQYF. Here the CDR3 DNA reads TGTGCCAGCAGCTTCGGGGCCCTCGGACAGGGTATTGACGAGCAGTACTTC.

This clonotype was seen more than once but under ten times. V gene TRBV6-2 or TRBV6-3 combines with J gene TRBJ2-1; the D is unclear. With 7 bases removed from V and 4 bases from J, the gap between germline ends came to 14 bases. The germline gives CDR1 MNHEY, CDR2 SVGEGT. This CDR3 comprises 14 residues. The CDR3 coding sequence is TGTGCCAGCACCCGAACAAACTCGTACAATGAGCAGTTCTTC. Translating it yields CASTRTNSYNEQFF.

This rearrangement joins TRBV30 to TRBJ2-1; D ambiguous. With 2 bases removed from V and 3 bases from J, the gap between germline ends came to 8 bases. Germline V gene lookup returns CDR1 GTSNPN and CDR2 SVGIG (reference sequence). This CDR3 is built from 13 residues. CDR3: CAWSRLVYNEQFF. The CDR3 nucleotides are TGTGCCTGGAGTCGATTGGTCTACAATGAGCAGTTCTTC. The full variable domain, with the rest looked up from reference TRBV30 and TRBJ2-1, is SQTIHQWPATLVQPVGSPLSLECTVEGTSNPNLYWYRQAAGRGLQLLFYSVGIGQISSEVPQNLSASRPQDRQFILSSKKLLLSDSGFYLCAWSRLVYNEQFFGPGTRLTVL.

V gene TRBV4-1 combines with J gene TRBJ2-6; 9 bases map to TRBD1. V trimming: 4 bases; J trimming: 3 bases; junction bases outside the gene matches: 4. In germline, CDR1 is MGHRA, CDR2 YSYEKL. The CDR3 has 16 residues. CDR3 nucleotide sequence: TGCGCCAGCAGCCCCGGGACAGGGTTTGGGGCCAACGTCCTGACTTTC. Its translation is CASSPGTGFGANVLTF.

The chain carries TRBV20-1 and TRBJ2-7; possibly TRBD2 for D (7 bases). Germline CDR1 reads DFQATT; CDR2 reads SNEGSKA (reference sequence). Trimming stripped 8 bases from V and 6 bases from J, with 14 bases between. The CDR3 sequence is 11 residues long. CDR3 loop: CSIGGPVEQYF. CDR3 sequence (DNA): TGCAGTATCGGGGGGCCCGTCGAGCAGTACTTC.

V usage is TRBV2 and J usage is TRBJ2-1; 10 bases are shared with TRBD2. CDR1 and CDR2 (germline): SNHLY, FYNNEI. The CDR3 runs to 15 residues. Trimming at V came to 10 bases and at J to 6 bases, leaving 12 bases not matched to a gene. CDR3 bases: TGTGCCAACAGCGAGTCCAGCGGGGGGGCCAATGAGCAGTTCTTC. It encodes CANSESSGGANEQFF.

This chain joins TRBV28 and TRBJ2-3; a weak D match, TRBD2 (5 bases). Germline values: CDR1 MDHEN, CDR2 SYDVKM. Trimming took 5 bases from V and 5 from J, leaving 20 bases between them. The CDR3 runs 16 residues. The DNA of the CDR3 is TGTGCCAGCAGTCCCTCTGGGCGGGTAAGAGGAGATACGCAGTATTTT. Amino acid sequence: CASSPSGRVRGDTQYF.

The rearrangement uses TRBV11-2 and TRBJ2-7; a possible D gene is TRBD2 (6 bases). Trimming cost V 5 bases and J 7 bases, with 15 bases left between them. The CDR3 has 13 residues. The germline CDR1 and CDR2 sequences are SGHAT and FQNNGV. CDR3 DNA sequence: TGTGCCAGCAGCGGGGACTTTAGCAGGGAGCAGTACTTC. Encoded protein: CASSGDFSREQYF.

As to this clonotype: This may be a read error: a much more frequent sequence differs by one nucleotide. The CDR3, as DNA: TGTGCCAGCGGCTTCAATATGAACACTGAAGCTTTCTTT. Translation: CASGFNMNTEAFF. This chain links TRBV7-2 with TRBJ1-1; D remains unclear. This CDR3 is 13 amino acids long. Germline V gene data show CDR1 as SGHTA and CDR2 as FQGNSA.

The V call is TRBV7-2, the J call TRBJ2-1; D ambiguous. V was pared by 3 bases and J by 7 bases, with 22 bases between. The CDR3 covers 17 residues. Per germline, CDR1 SGHTA and CDR2 FQGNSA. The CDR3 loop is CASSFSVTPQRQNEQFF. CDR3 nucleotides: TGTGCCAGCAGCTTTTCGGTGACGCCGCAAAGGCAAAATGAGCAGTTCTTC.